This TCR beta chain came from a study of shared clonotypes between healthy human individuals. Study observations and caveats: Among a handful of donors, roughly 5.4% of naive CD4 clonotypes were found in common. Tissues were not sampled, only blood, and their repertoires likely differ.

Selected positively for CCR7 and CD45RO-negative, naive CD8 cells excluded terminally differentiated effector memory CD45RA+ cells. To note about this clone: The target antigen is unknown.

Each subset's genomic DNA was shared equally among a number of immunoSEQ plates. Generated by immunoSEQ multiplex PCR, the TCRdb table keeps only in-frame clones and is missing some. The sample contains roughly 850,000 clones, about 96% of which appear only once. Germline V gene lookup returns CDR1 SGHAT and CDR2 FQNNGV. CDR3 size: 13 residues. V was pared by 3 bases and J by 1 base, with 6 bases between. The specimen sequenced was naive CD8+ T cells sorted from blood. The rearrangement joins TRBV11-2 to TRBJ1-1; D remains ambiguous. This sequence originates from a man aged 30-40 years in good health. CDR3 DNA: TGTGCCAGCAGCTTTACCGAGAACACTGAAGCTTTCTTT. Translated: CASSFTENTEAFF.